A single T cell receptor (beta chain) is shown here with its context. The sample comes from a study of blood T cell repertoires in COVID-19. Sequencing used immunoSEQ multiplex PCR; TCRdb keeps in-frame clones, though not all of them. The data show roughly 86,000 clones, approximately 83% seen once. Deletions cut 0 bases from V and 5 bases from J, with 10 bases between. CDR3 size: 14 residues. Germline V lookup: CDR1 SNHLY, CDR2 FYNNEI. The J gene is TRBJ1-2, the V gene TRBV2; D unclear. The TCR sequence derives from a woman in her sixties or seventies with acute or convalescent COVID-19. Sequenced: peripheral blood. The CDR3 DNA reads TGTGCCAGCAGTGAAGCTGGGCGGGAATATGGCTACACCTTC. This sequence encodes CASSEAGREYGYTF.